This TCR beta chain was profiled in a study of cytomegalovirus exposure and HLA in healthy donors. Trimming removed 6 bases at V and 7 bases at J, with 16 bases between. CDR3 length: 13 amino acids. The germline gives CDR1 MNHNY, CDR2 SVGAGI (reference sequence). Separate from the 666-subject first cohort was the roughly 120-subject validation cohort, to which the donors belonged. Study-level findings and limits: According to a subsequent analysis, TCR clusters identified in the first cohort showed a tendency to co-occur across the 100 to 150 validation repertoires. The study recorded about 160 TCR beta chains that were cytomegalovirus-associated. There were three CMV-associated chains whose specificity for CMV antigens was confirmed in vitro.

Libraries were prepared by immunoSEQ multiplex PCR; TCRdb keeps only in-frame clonotypes and omits some of them. The sample includes around 220,000 clones, roughly 83% of them seen just once. A single count supports this clone. Its antigen is unknown. The sequence came from a woman in her 30s in good health and CMV-seropositive. This chain connects TRBV6-6 to TRBJ2-7; no clear D gene. The sample consisted of PBMCs. CDR3 residues: CASSQRASDEQYF. The DNA of the CDR3 is TGTGCCAGCAGCCAACGGGCCTCCGATGAGCAGTACTTC.